Detailed here is one T cell receptor (beta chain). Its antigen remains unidentified. This specimen belongs to a study of chemoradiotherapy in HPV16-positive cancers. Trimming left V 5 bases short and J 3 bases short, with 14 bases between. Germline V CDR1 and CDR2: SGHTA, FQGNSA. The CDR3 has 15 residues. Study-wide results and caveats: In HPV16-positive patients, HPV-responsive T-cell expansion tracked better recurrence-free survival. Only a couple of HPV16-positive patients supplied the functional HPV-specificity definition.

Assay used: immunoSEQ multiplex PCR; TCRdb lists only in-frame clones, some missing. The sample lists around 25,000 clones, approximately 92% occurring once. This chain joins TRBV7-2 and TRBJ1-3, with D hard to call. The sequence was collected from a human donor with HPV-associated anogenital cancer. The sample consisted of blood, taken from a patient who underwent chemoradiotherapy. The DNA of the CDR3 is TGTGCCAGCAGCCTCAGTCTTGGAAGTGGAAACACCATATATTTT. This translates into CASSLSLGSGNTIYF. Complete variable domain (other parts from reference TRBV7-2 and TRBJ1-3): GAGVSQSPSNKVTEKGKDVELRCDPISGHTALYWYRQSLGQGLEFLIYFQGNSAPDKSGLPSDRFSAERTGGSVSTLTIQRTQQEDSAVYLCASSLSLGSGNTIYFGEGSWLTVV.